Given below is one TCR beta chain in context. These data originate in a study of blood T cell repertoires in COVID-19. There are 15 residues in the CDR3. Looked up from germline, CDR1 is LNHDA and CDR2 is SQIVND (reference sequence). V lost 6 bases and J lost 4; bases outside the gene matches: 11. Libraries were prepared by immunoSEQ multiplex PCR; TCRdb keeps only in-frame clonotypes and omits some of them. Of 250,000 to 300,000 clones listed, about 90% are singletons. This TCR derives from a woman aged 60-75 years with COVID-19, enrolled during active disease. The sample taken for sequencing was peripheral blood. The chain joins TRBV19 to TRBJ1-2, with 7 nucleotides matching TRBD1. Written as DNA, the CDR3 is TGTGCCAGTAGAAGACAGGGCCAGGACTCCTATGGCTACACCTTC. This codes for CASRRQGQDSYGYTF.